This TCR beta chain was observed in a study of cytomegalovirus exposure and HLA in healthy donors. The ends were cut back, 3 bases at V and 0 bases at J, with 14 bases in the middle. The germline V gene encodes CDR1 SGHRS and CDR2 YFSETQ. This CDR3 is 16 amino acids long. The PCR ran on 60 Vbeta and 13 Jbeta primers. Some clones are missing from TCRdb's copy, which holds only in-frame ones; the method was immunoSEQ multiplex PCR. The repertoire has some 130,000 clones, 80% of them found once; the top ten carry 4% to 4.5%. The rearrangement links TRBV5-1 to TRBJ2-3; no reliable D call. The sequence came from a woman between 40 and 55 years old in good health and CMV-seronegative. Specimen: PBMCs. The CDR3 sequence is CASSSSPTFSTDTQYF. For the CDR3, the DNA is TGCGCCAGCAGCTCCTCTCCTACCTTCAGCACAGATACGCAGTATTTT. Looking up the rest from reference TRBV5-1 and TRBJ2-3 gives the full variable domain: KAGVTQTPRYLIKTRGQQVTLSCSPISGHRSVSWYQQTPGQGLQFLFEYFSETQRNKGNFPGRFSGRQFSNSRSEMNVSTLELGDSALYLCASSSSPTFSTDTQYFGPGTRLTVL.